This is a list of T cell receptor beta chains from one sample in a study of blood T cell repertoires in COVID-19. Libraries were prepared by immunoSEQ multiplex PCR; TCRdb keeps only in-frame clonotypes and omits some of them. The sample lists about half a million clones; 80% to 90% were seen once. Sequenced: peripheral blood. These receptors were taken from a human donor in a cohort sampled during active COVID-19. CDR3s include the opening cysteine and the closing phenylalanine or tryptophan. A D gene is named only where the DNA matches it firmly. A clone size is listed for some rows: how often the clone was seen (once, few, many), or a class if it is expanded.

V gene	D gene	clone size	J gene	CDR3 length	CDR3 DNA	CDR3 protein
TRBV7-3	.	.	TRBJ2-2	14	TGTGCCAGCACCCAAGCGGCGAACACCGGGGAGCTGTTTTTT	CASTQAANTGELFF
TRBV19	TRBD1	.	TRBJ1-5	15	TGTGCCAGTACCCAGACCGCCAGGGGGCATCAGCCCCAGCATTTT	CASTQTARGHQPQHF
TRBV10-3	.	.	TRBJ1-3	16	TGTGCCATCAGTGAAGGAGGTCGAAGCTCTGGAAACACCATATATTTT	CAISEGGRSSGNTIYF
TRBV3-1/TRBV3-2	TRBD2	.	TRBJ2-5	16	TGTGCCAGCAGCCTCCGGGGAGCGGGAGAGATGAAGACCCAGTACTTC	CASSLRGAGEMKTQYF
TRBV6-5	.	.	TRBJ2-7	13	TGTGCCAGCAGTACACAGGGTACCAACGAGCAGTACTTC	CASSTQGTNEQYF
TRBV3-1/TRBV3-2	.	.	TRBJ2-7	15	TGTGCCAGCAGCCCAGGCGGACTCATAGTCCACGAGCAGTACTTC	CASSPGGLIVHEQYF
TRBV18	.	.	TRBJ2-3	16	TGTGCCAGCTCACCCTCGGGCGGCGGGAGCACAGATACGCAGTATTTT	CASSPSGGGSTDTQYF
TRBV25-1	TRBD1	.	TRBJ1-2	15	TGTGCCAGCAGTGAACTACAGGGGGCCCTCTATGGCTACACCTTC	CASSELQGALYGYTF
TRBV6-5	.	.	TRBJ1-6	15	TGTGCCAGCAAGCCGGTCGAGGGTGGCAATTCACCCCTCCACTTT	CASKPVEGGNSPLHF
TRBV9	.	.	TRBJ2-7	15	TGTGCCAGCAGCGTCCGGGAAGGGGGGAGGGACGAGCAGTACTTC	CASSVREGGRDEQYF
TRBV30	.	.	TRBJ1-6	15	TGTGCCTGGAGTAATAGCCCCATCTATAATTCACCCCTCCACTTT	CAWSNSPIYNSPLHF
TRBV7-2	.	.	TRBJ2-5	13	TGTGCCAGCAGCTTAGGGGCTCTAGAGACCCAGTACTTC	CASSLGALETQYF
TRBV30	TRBD1	.	TRBJ1-2	14	TGTGCCTGGAACCCGGGACAGGGGGTGCATGGCTACACCTTC	CAWNPGQGVHGYTF
TRBV7-2	TRBD2	.	TRBJ2-7	16	TGTGCCAGCAGCTTTTTGGGGACTAGCGTTCCCTACGAGCAGTACTTC	CASSFLGTSVPYEQYF
TRBV6-2/TRBV6-3	TRBD1	.	TRBJ2-2	17	TGTGCCAGCAGTTCCTTCCCGGGACAGGGGACCCCCGGGGAGCTGTTTTTT	CASSSFPGQGTPGELFF
TRBV29-1	.	.	TRBJ2-7	15	TGCAGCGTTGCTAGCGACCCAATGGGGCCTCGCGAGCAGTACTTC	CSVASDPMGPREQYF
TRBV7-2	.	.	TRBJ1-5	14	TGTGCCAGCAGCCCTGACAGTTACAATCAGCCCCAGCATTTT	CASSPDSYNQPQHF
TRBV19	.	.	TRBJ2-3	11	TGTGCCAGTATCGGGTATGATACGCAGTATTTT	CASIGYDTQYF
TRBV9	.	.	TRBJ2-7	14	TGTGCCAGCAGCGCCGGACGCAGGGGATACGAGCAGTACTTC	CASSAGRRGYEQYF
TRBV30	.	.	TRBJ1-1	13	TGTGCCTGGAGCCTTATTCAGGGGTCTGAAGCTTTCTTT	CAWSLIQGSEAFF
TRBV10-3	.	.	TRBJ2-6	16	TGTGCCATCAGTGGGATAGGGAGCTCTGGGGCCAACGTCCTGACTTTC	CAISGIGSSGANVLTF
TRBV11-1	.	.	TRBJ2-3	14	TGTGCCAGCAGCCCGGGAGAACGAACAGATACGCAGTATTTT	CASSPGERTDTQYF
TRBV9	TRBD1	.	TRBJ2-7	14	TGTGCCAGCAGCGGCTGGGACAGGGACTACGAGCAGTACTTC	CASSGWDRDYEQYF
TRBV10-3	.	.	TRBJ1-2	15	TGTGCCATCACCGAGACGACTGGGGAGGCCTATGGCTACACCTTC	CAITETTGEAYGYTF
TRBV19	.	.	TRBJ1-1	15	TGTGCCAGTAGTGGCCTCCTCAATACAGGCACTGAAGCTTTCTTT	CASSGLLNTGTEAFF
TRBV7-2	TRBD2	few	TRBJ2-3	16	TGTGCCAGCAGCTTCACTAGCGGGAGGGCCTCGGATACGCAGTATTTT	CASSFTSGRASDTQYF
TRBV6-5	.	.	TRBJ1-1	16	TGTGCCAGCAGTTACCATGACACGATCATGAACACTGAAGCTTTCTTT	CASSYHDTIMNTEAFF
TRBV5-5	TRBD1	.	TRBJ1-4	15	TGTGCCAGCAGCCCGCGGACAGGGTATCTCGAAAAACTGTTTTTT	CASSPRTGYLEKLFF
TRBV5-1	TRBD1	.	TRBJ2-3	16	TGCGCCAGCAGCTTTTCTGGGACAGGGGATTCAGATACGCAGTATTTT	CASSFSGTGDSDTQYF